The 18 T cell receptor beta chains below were found in one sample sequenced in a study of cytomegalovirus exposure and HLA in healthy donors (dated by TCRdb to between 2016 and 2019). Preparation of the library involved the immunoSEQ multiplex PCR assay. For the multiplex PCR, a mixture combining 60 forward primers for TCR Vbeta segments and 13 reverse primers for TCR Jbeta segments was used. Imported from immuneACCESS, the table was reduced by TCRdb to in-frame sequences with V and J called. These copies leave out some clones; in studies compared against another copy, an unresolved V gene accounts for under half, and the cause of the remainder is not known. This sample lists around 140,000 clones; under 85% were detected once. Jointly, the top ten make up 4.2% of the sample. The sample taken for sequencing was PBMCs. The receptor source for this set is a male donor in good health and CMV-seropositive.

This chain uses TRBV7-2 with TRBJ1-4; the D is unclear. CDR1 is SGHTA and CDR2 is FQGNSA in the germline V gene. The CDR3 length is 15 residues. V lost 5 bases, J lost 1 base, and 11 bases lay in between. The CDR3: CASSPFPGTNEKLFF. The DNA of the CDR3 is TGTGCCAGCAGCCCATTTCCGGGAACTAATGAAAAACTGTTTTTT.

The CDR3 DNA follows: TGTGCCAGCAGGCCGACAGTGGGAGGAGAGACCCAGTACTTC. Protein: CASRPTVGGETQYF. The chain links TRBV5-4 to TRBJ2-5; TRBD2 might be the D (6 bases). Trimming stripped 5 bases from V and 4 bases from J, with 15 bases between. The CDR3 loop spans 14 amino acids. Germline V CDR1 and CDR2: SGHNT, YYREEE (reference sequence).

The chain joins TRBV28 to TRBJ1-1, with unresolved D. Trimming removed 5 bases at V and 4 bases at J, with 17 bases between. CDR3 length: 15 amino acids. CDR1 is MDHEN, CDR2 SYDVKM, per germline. The CDR3 sequence is CASSRGPQVGTEAFF. The CDR3 DNA follows: TGTGCCAGCAGTCGAGGGCCCCAGGTGGGCACTGAAGCTTTCTTT.

The J gene is TRBJ2-3, the V gene TRBV6-1; 9 nucleotides agree with TRBD2. Germline values: CDR1 MNHNS, CDR2 SASEGT. After removal of 4 bases from V and 2 bases from J, the junction contained 4 bases not matched to a gene. This CDR3 has 15 amino acids. The CDR3 loop is CASSVPSGDTDTQYF. Written as DNA, the CDR3 is TGTGCCAGCAGTGTGCCTAGCGGGGACACAGATACGCAGTATTTT.

The genes are TRBV7-9 and TRBJ2-7; 7 nucleotides align to TRBD1. The germline gives CDR1 SEHNR, CDR2 FQNEAQ (reference sequence). The V gene end was trimmed by 4 bases and the J gene end by 5 bases; junction bases not matched to a gene: 8. This CDR3 spans 14 amino acids. The CDR3 sequence: CASSWGRGGDEQYF. CDR3 in DNA: TGTGCCAGCAGCTGGGGCCGAGGGGGCGACGAGCAGTACTTC.

V usage is TRBV28 and J usage is TRBJ2-7, with TRBD1 matching 8 bases. The germline V gene encodes CDR1 MDHEN and CDR2 SYDVKM. CDR3 length: 15 amino acids. Trimming at V came to 6 bases and at J to 0 bases, leaving 7 bases not matched to a gene. DNA of the CDR3: TGTGCCAGCAGCTACCTGGACAGGGACTCCTACGAGCAGTACTTC. Amino acid sequence: CASSYLDRDSYEQYF.

This chain joins TRBV18 and TRBJ2-1, with 7 bases matching TRBD2. The V gene end was trimmed by 3 bases and the J gene end by 4 bases; junction bases not matched to a gene: 9. The CDR3 spans 16 residues. Per germline, CDR1 KGHSH and CDR2 LQKENI. The CDR3 here is CASSPTLGGSYNEQFF. CDR3 in DNA: TGTGCCAGCTCACCGACACTGGGCGGGAGTTACAATGAGCAGTTCTTC.

V is TRBV5-1 and J is TRBJ2-7; the match to TRBD2 covers 7 bases. The CDR3 totals 14 residues. With 3 bases clipped from V and 5 bases from J, the junction kept 8 bases outside the gene matches. Germline V gene sequence: CDR1 SGHRS, CDR2 YFSETQ. CDR3 in amino acids: CASSSEGGVDEQYF. CDR3 nucleotide sequence: TGCGCCAGCAGCTCTGAGGGAGGGGTTGACGAGCAGTACTTC.

This rearrangement joins TRBV18 to TRBJ2-7; D is possibly TRBD2 (5 bases). CDR3 size: 14 residues. Germline V gives CDR1 KGHSH, CDR2 LQKENI. Trimming took off 4 bases at V and 2 bases at J, with 12 bases between the two ends. CDR3 region: CASSRTSETYEQYF. The CDR3 bases are TGTGCCAGCTCACGTACTAGTGAAACCTACGAGCAGTACTTC.

This clone was seen only a few times. The rearrangement links TRBV6-1 to TRBJ1-2; a possible D gene is TRBD1 (6 bases). The CDR3 consists of 13 residues. Germline V gives CDR1 MNHNS, CDR2 SASEGT. The V and J ends lost 6 bases and 8 bases respectively, with 16 bases between them. The CDR3 loop is CASRDSRVLGYTF. CDR3 coding DNA: TGTGCCAGCAGGGACAGCCGGGTCCTAGGCTACACCTTC.

This clone has only a few counts. The rearrangement links TRBV25-1 to TRBJ1-4; TRBD1 aligns across 11 bases. This CDR3 comprises 18 residues. The trim removed 2 bases at V and 8 bases at J, leaving 13 bases unmatched. CDR1 and CDR2 from the germline V gene are MGHDK and SYGVNS. This CDR3 is CASSEIPRGQGAEEKLFF. In nucleotides, the CDR3 is TGTGCCAGCAGTGAAATCCCCAGAGGACAGGGGGCTGAGGAAAAACTGTTTTTT.

V gene TRBV2 combines with J gene TRBJ2-1, with TRBD2 identical over 13 bases. The J segment lost 2 bases and the V segment lost 6 bases, leaving 4 bases of the junction unmatched. Germline V gives CDR1 SNHLY, CDR2 FYNNEI. The CDR3 is made up of 16 amino acids. This CDR3 reads CASSETSGRTYNEQFF. The CDR3 nucleotides read TGTGCCAGCAGCGAGACTAGCGGGAGGACCTACAATGAGCAGTTCTTC. Based on the CDR3 plus reference TRBV2 and TRBJ2-1, the full variable domain is EPEVTQTPSHQVTQMGQEVILRCVPISNHLYFYWYRQILGQKVEFLVSFYNNEISEKSEIFDDQFSVERPDGSNFTLKIRSTKLEDSAMYFCASSETSGRTYNEQFFGPGTRLTVL.

The chain employs TRBV2 and TRBJ1-1; 7 bases align to TRBD1. Germline CDR1 SNHLY, CDR2 FYNNEI. The CDR3 loop spans 16 amino acids. V shed 0 bases and J 2 bases; nucleotides not matched to a gene: 6. The CDR3 sequence: CASSEARDRPNTEAFF. CDR3 DNA sequence: TGTGCCAGCAGTGAAGCCCGGGACAGACCTAACACTGAAGCTTTCTTT.

This clone came up a few times. The rearrangement joins TRBV7-2 to TRBJ2-1; TRBD2 aligns across 7 bases. J was trimmed by 5 bases and V by 2 bases; bases with no gene match: 12. Germline CDR1 and CDR2: SGHTA and FQGNSA. The CDR3 has 17 residues. The CDR3 loop reads CASSLSLRGRGHNEQFF. The CDR3 DNA reads as TGTGCCAGCAGCTTATCACTTCGGGGGAGGGGCCACAATGAGCAGTTCTTC. The full variable domain, with the rest looked up from reference TRBV7-2 and TRBJ2-1, is GAGVSQSPSNKVTEKGKDVELRCDPISGHTALYWYRQSLGQGLEFLIYFQGNSAPDKSGLPSDRFSAERTGGSVSTLTIQRTQQEDSAVYLCASSLSLRGRGHNEQFFGPGTRLTVL.

The chain recombines TRBV5-1 with TRBJ2-5; 10 positions agree with TRBD2. The V and J ends lost 0 bases and 4 bases, in that order; junction bases with no gene match: 3. The CDR3 is made up of 15 amino acids. Germline V lookup: CDR1 SGHRS, CDR2 YFSETQ. The CDR3 DNA sequence: TGCGCCAGCAGCTTGGGGACTAGCGGCCCAGAGACCCAGTACTTC. Translated: CASSLGTSGPETQYF.

The chain uses TRBV7-3 and TRBJ2-7; TRBD2 agrees at 8 bases. CDR3 size: 15 residues. Losses at the gene ends were 5 bases for V and 2 bases for J; bases not matched to a gene: 8. Germline V lookup: CDR1 SGHTA, CDR2 FQGTGA. In DNA, the CDR3 is TGTGCCAGCAGCCCCGGGTCGGGAGGGCCCTACGAGCAGTACTTC. This sequence encodes CASSPGSGGPYEQYF.

V and J are TRBV14 and TRBJ2-1; 12 bases fit TRBD2. CDR3 length equals 18 residues. J gave up 7 bases and V 2 bases, and 12 bases lay outside the gene matches. CDR1 SGHDN and CDR2 FVKESK come from the germline V gene. CDR3 bases: TGTGCCAGCAGCCAATTCCTACTAGCGGGAGGATGGGGTAATGAGCAGTTCTTC. Translating it yields CASSQFLLAGGWGNEQFF.

J is TRBJ2-1 and V is TRBV19, with 9 bases identical to TRBD1. There are 13 residues in the CDR3. The ends lost 9 bases at V and 7 bases at J; junction bases unmatched: 7. From germline, CDR1 is LNHDA and CDR2 SQIVND (reference sequence). The CDR3, as DNA: TGTGCCAGCGGACAGGGGCTAGAGAATGAGCAGTTCTTC. It is translated as CASGQGLENEQFF.